This TCR beta chain emerged from a study of regulatory T cells in long-lasting Graves disease. Looking at the study overall: Recently diagnosed Graves' patients had received antithyroid drugs for under 3 months.

In regard to this clonotype: Its antigen is unknown.

This sample's time point: newly diagnosed GD, antithyroid drugs for less than 3 months. Extracted PBMC RNA gave rise to the TCR library. By American Thyroid Association guidelines, Graves' disease was diagnosed in the cohort. Points from the study as a whole: There were preferences for TRBV28, TRBJ1-2 and TRBJ2-5 in persistent disease.

The ends lost 0 bases at V and 2 bases at J; junction bases unmatched: 11. The CDR3 consists of 18 residues. Per germline, CDR1 MNHEY and CDR2 SVGAGI. Library construction for TCR beta used iRepertoire HTBI primers and Arm-PCR of CDR3 regions. Using its own MiXCR run on the multiplex PCR reads, TCRdb lists one record per CDR3 protein. Of some 200,000 distinct CDR3 sequences listed, about 19% are singletons. The data also belong to a second study, concerning T cells in Graves' hyperthyroidism and ophthalmopathy. As that study records: The TCR CDR3 first-round RT-PCR relied on the HTBI primer set.

The receptor was isolated from a woman aged 25 to 45 with Graves disease. This sample comprised peripheral blood mononuclear cells (PBMCs), obtained at new diagnosis, from a patient treated with antithyroid drugs. This chain links TRBV6-5 with TRBJ2-3, with TRBD2 matching 7 bases. The CDR3 here is CASSYSICGSTPTDTQYF. The CDR3 region has the DNA TGTGCCAGCAGTTACTCGATCTGCGGGAGTACTCCCACAGATACGCAGTATTTT.